The subject of this entry is one T cell receptor (beta chain). The target antigen is unknown. Genomic DNA per cell subset filled all wells of several immunoSEQ plates. Libraries were prepared by immunoSEQ multiplex PCR; TCRdb keeps only in-frame clonotypes and omits some of them. The sample carries about 2.3 million clones, around 92% recorded once. This sample stems from a study of shared clonotypes between healthy human individuals. Study results and caveats: Depth of sequencing was expected to influence donor clonotype sharing. Researchers found naive subsets generally carried larger estimated richness than memory subsets.

Deletions cut 2 bases from V and 3 bases from J, with 9 bases between. Germline-derived CDR1 and CDR2 are SGHAT and FQNNGV. The CDR3 loop spans 14 amino acids. This sequence originates from a man between 18 and 29 years old in good health. Some clones in this sample may be carry-over from other donors' samples. Material for sequencing was naive CD4+ T cells from PBMCs. Subset here: CD45RA+ positively selected. This chain links TRBV11-2 with TRBJ2-3, with D perhaps matching TRBD1 or TRBD2 (5 bases each). The DNA of the CDR3 is TGTGCCAGCAGCTTAAATTGGGGGACAGATACGCAGTATTTT. Translating it yields CASSLNWGTDTQYF.